The source of this T cell receptor beta chain is a study of cytomegalovirus exposure and HLA in healthy donors. Per the germline V gene, CDR1 is SNHLY and CDR2 is FYNNEI. The germline V and J ends were trimmed by 0 bases and 4 bases, with 9 bases remaining between them. This CDR3 is built from 14 residues. About this clone: Its target is unknown.

The PCR was carried out with 60 Vbeta primers and 13 Jbeta primers. The repertoire was sequenced with immunoSEQ multiplex PCR; TCRdb's copy has only in-frame clones and lacks some. The top ten clones hold under 3% of a sample with 63,000 or so clones, 65% to 80% of them seen once. Each donor was healthy, and each was a bone marrow donor. There were likely unrecorded immune exposures, though donors were nominally healthy when sampled. The study's findings and limits: The analysis excluded some indistinguishable V segments, including TRBV6-2 and TRBV6-3.

V and J are TRBV2 and TRBJ1-2; the D gene is possibly TRBD1 (6 bases). What was sequenced was PBMCs. This clonotype was sampled from a woman aged 25 to 39 in good health and CMV-seronegative. This CDR3 is CASSEARDIYGYTF. The CDR3 coding sequence is TGTGCCAGCAGTGAAGCCAGGGACATCTATGGCTACACCTTC.